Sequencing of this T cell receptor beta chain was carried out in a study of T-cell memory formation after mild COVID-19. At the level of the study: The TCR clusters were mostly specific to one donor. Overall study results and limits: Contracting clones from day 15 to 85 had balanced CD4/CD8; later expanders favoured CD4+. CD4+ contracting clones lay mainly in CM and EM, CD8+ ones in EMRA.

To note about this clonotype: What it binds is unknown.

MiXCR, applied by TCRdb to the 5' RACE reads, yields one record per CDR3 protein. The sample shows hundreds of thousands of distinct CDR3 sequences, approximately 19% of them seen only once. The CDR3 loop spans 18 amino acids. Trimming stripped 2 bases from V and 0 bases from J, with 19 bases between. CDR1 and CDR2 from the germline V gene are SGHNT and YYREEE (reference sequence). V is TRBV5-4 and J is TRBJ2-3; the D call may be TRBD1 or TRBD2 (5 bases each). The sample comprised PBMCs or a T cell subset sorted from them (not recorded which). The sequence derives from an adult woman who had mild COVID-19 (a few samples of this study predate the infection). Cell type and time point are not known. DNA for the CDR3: TGTGCCAGCAGCTTTCCCCAGGGAGTCCCGTCTAGCACAGATACGCAGTATTTT. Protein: CASSFPQGVPSSTDTQYF.